One T cell receptor beta chain is described in this entry. In the original analysis: From reference gene primer amplification, estimates of nucleated cell counts were derived. Assay used: immunoSEQ multiplex PCR; TCRdb lists only in-frame clones, some missing. V and J calls and clone size are those listed in that table; D and trimming were worked out from the DNA. The sample has more than 80,000 clones, more than 65% seen once. These data originate in a study of blood T cell repertoires in COVID-19. Study background: Donors in the United States, Italy and Spain gave samples during acute or convalescent COVID-19. T cells, B-cell-depleted T cells, or PBMCs supplied cDNA or gDNA.

Looked up from germline, CDR1 is SGHAT and CDR2 is FQNNGV. The V gene end was trimmed by 5 bases and the J gene end by 11 bases; junction bases not matched to a gene: 14. The CDR3 runs to 14 residues. What was sequenced was peripheral blood. The source of this sequence is a human donor in a cohort sampled during active COVID-19. V usage is TRBV11-2 and J usage is TRBJ1-1, with TRBD1 matching over 7 bases. The CDR3 here is CASSPAGGARGAFF. For the CDR3, the DNA is TGTGCCAGCAGCCCCGCAGGGGGTGCCCGTGGGGCTTTCTTT. Based on the CDR3 plus reference TRBV11-2 and TRBJ1-1, the full variable domain is EAGVAQSPRYKIIEKRQSVAFWCNPISGHATLYWYQQILGQGPKLLIQFQNNGVVDDSQLPKDRFSAERLKGVDSTLKIQPAKLEDSAVYLCASSPAGGARGAFFGQGTRLTVV.